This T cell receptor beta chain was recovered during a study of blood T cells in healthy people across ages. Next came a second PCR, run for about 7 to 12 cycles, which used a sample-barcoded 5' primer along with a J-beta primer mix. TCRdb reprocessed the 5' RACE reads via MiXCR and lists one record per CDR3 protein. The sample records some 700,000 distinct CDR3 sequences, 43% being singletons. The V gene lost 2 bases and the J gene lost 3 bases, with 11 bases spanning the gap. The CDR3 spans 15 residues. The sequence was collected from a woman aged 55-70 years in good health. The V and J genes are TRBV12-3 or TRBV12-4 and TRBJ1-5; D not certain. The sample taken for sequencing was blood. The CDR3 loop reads CASSLMGSDNQPQHF. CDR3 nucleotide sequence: TGTGCCAGCAGTTTAATGGGGTCCGACAATCAGCCCCAGCATTTT.